This passage covers 3 T cell receptor beta chains from one sample sequenced in a study of blood T cells in healthy people across ages. Then a second PCR, running roughly 7 to 11 cycles, was carried out with a sample-barcoded 5' primer and a J-beta primer mix. TCRdb processed the 5' RACE reads anew with MiXCR; each CDR3 protein has one entry. The sample yields 1.5 million to 2 million distinct CDR3 sequences, roughly 27% seen once. Material: blood. Receptor source: a woman in her twenties or thirties in good health.

The chain recombines TRBV7-3 with TRBJ2-1; D gene ambiguous. CDR1 and CDR2 (germline): SGHTA, FQGTGA. The germline V and J ends were trimmed by 5 bases and 8 bases, with 16 bases remaining between them. The CDR3 sequence is 14 residues long. The CDR3 here is CASSPGLHQDEQFF. The CDR3 region has the DNA TGTGCCAGCAGCCCGGGCCTGCATCAGGATGAGCAGTTCTTC.

This clonotype was counted between two and nine times. This sequence joins TRBV7-2 and TRBJ2-7, with D hard to call. With 5 bases removed from V and 2 bases from J, the gap between germline ends came to 10 bases. CDR1 is SGHTA, CDR2 FQGNSA, per germline. The CDR3 has 13 residues. CDR3 bases: TGTGCCAGCAGCGAGAATCCGACCTACGAGCAGTACTTC. It encodes CASSENPTYEQYF.

Ten or more counts support this clonotype. The rearrangement links TRBV5-5 to TRBJ1-2; TRBD1 might be the D (6 bases). Between the trimmed V and J ends, which lost 1 base and 4 bases, there was a span of 14 bases. Germline V gives CDR1 SGHKS, CDR2 YYEKEE (reference sequence). CDR3 length equals 15 residues. CDR3 DNA: TGTGCCAGCAGCTTGTTCGGGGGCGCGGGCTATGGCTACACCTTC. Its translation: CASSLFGGAGYGYTF.